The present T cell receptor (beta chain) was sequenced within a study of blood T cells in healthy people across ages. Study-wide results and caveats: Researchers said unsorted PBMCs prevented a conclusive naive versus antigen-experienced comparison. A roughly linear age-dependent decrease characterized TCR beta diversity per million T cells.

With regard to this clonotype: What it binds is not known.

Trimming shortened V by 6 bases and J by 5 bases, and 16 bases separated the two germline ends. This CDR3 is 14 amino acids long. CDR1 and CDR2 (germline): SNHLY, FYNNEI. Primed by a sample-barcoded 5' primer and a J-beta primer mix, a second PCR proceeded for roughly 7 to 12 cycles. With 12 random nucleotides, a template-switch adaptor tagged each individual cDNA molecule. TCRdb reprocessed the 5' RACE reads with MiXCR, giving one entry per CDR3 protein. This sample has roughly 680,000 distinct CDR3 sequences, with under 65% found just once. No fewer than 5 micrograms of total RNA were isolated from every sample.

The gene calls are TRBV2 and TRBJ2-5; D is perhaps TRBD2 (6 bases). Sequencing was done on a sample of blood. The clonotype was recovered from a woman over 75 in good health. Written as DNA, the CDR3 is TGTGCCAGCAGGGTAACAGCGGGCGGGGAGACCCAGTACTTC. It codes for CASRVTAGGETQYF.